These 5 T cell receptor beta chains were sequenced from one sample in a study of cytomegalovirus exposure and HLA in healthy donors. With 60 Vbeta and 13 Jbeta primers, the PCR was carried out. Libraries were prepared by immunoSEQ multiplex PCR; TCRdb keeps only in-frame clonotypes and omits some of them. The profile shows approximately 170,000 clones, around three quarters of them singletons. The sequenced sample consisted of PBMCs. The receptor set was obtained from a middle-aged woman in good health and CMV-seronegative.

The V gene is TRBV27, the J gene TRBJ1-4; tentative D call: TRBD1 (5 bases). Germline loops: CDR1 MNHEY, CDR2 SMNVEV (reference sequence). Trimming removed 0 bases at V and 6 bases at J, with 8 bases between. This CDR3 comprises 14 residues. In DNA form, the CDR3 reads TGTGCCAGCAGTTTATCGGGAGGGGATGAAAAACTGTTTTTT. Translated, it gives CASSLSGGDEKLFF. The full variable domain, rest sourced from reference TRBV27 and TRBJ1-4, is EAQVTQNPRYLITVTGKKLTVTCSQNMNHEYMSWYRQDPGLGLRQIYYSMNVEVTDKGDVPEGYKVSRKEKRNFPLILESPSPNQTSLYFCASSLSGGDEKLFFGSGTQLSVL.

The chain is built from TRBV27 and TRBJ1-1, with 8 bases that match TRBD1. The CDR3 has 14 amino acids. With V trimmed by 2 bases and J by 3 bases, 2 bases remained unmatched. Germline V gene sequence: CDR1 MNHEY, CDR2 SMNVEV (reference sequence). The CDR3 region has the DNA TGTGCCAGCAGTTTAGGGACAGGTTACACTGAAGCTTTCTTT. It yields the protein CASSLGTGYTEAFF.

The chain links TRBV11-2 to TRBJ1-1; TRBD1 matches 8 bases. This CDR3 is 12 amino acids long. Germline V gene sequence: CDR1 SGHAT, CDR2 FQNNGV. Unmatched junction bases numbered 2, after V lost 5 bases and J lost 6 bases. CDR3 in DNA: TGTGCCAGCAGCCTGGGACAGGCTGAAGCTTTCTTT. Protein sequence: CASSLGQAEAFF.

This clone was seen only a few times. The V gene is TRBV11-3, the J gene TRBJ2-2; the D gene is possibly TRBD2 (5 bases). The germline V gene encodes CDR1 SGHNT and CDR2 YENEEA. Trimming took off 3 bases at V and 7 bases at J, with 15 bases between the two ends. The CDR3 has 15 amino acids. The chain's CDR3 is CASSFGLWEGGELFF. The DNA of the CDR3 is TGTGCCAGCAGCTTTGGACTGTGGGAAGGCGGGGAGCTGTTTTTT.

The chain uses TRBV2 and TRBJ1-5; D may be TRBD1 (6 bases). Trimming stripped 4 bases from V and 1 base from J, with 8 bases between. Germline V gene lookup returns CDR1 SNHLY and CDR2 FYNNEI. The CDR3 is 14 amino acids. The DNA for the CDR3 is TGTGCCAGCAGTGTAAGGGGGAGCAATCAGCCCCAGCATTTT. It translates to CASSVRGSNQPQHF. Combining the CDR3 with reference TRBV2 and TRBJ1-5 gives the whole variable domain EPEVTQTPSHQVTQMGQEVILRCVPISNHLYFYWYRQILGQKVEFLVSFYNNEISEKSEIFDDQFSVERPDGSNFTLKIRSTKLEDSAMYFCASSVRGSNQPQHFGDGTRLSIL.